This T cell receptor (beta chain) appears in the sequencing data of a study of shared clonotypes between healthy human individuals. Only CD45RO-negative cells positively selected for CCR7 counted as naive CD8 cells, so terminally differentiated effector memory CD45RA+ cells were excluded. Only in-frame clones appear in the TCRdb table, and some are missing; sequencing was by immunoSEQ multiplex PCR. The sample consists of hundreds of thousands of clones, approximately 96% of them appearing once. Trimming removed 2 bases at V and 0 bases at J, with 11 bases between. Germline CDR1 and CDR2: MDHEN and SYDVKM. The CDR3 contains 15 residues.

The sample consisted of naive CD8+ T cells sorted from blood. V gene TRBV28 combines with J gene TRBJ2-7; D uncertain. The receptor's source is a young woman in good health. CDR3 nucleotides: TGTGCCAGCAGTTTAAGGACCATAAGCTCCTACGAGCAGTACTTC. This codes for CASSLRTISSYEQYF.